The 32 T cell receptor beta chains presented below share a single source sample, sequenced in a study of T-cell reconstitution after alpha-beta-depleted transplantation in children (TCRdb year 2016). According to the study, the label for this sample's treatment or condition signals: allogeneic hematopoietic cell transplantation with graft depleted of TCRalphabeta T cells and CD19 B cells. Library method: PCR. The listed sequencing device is Illumina HiSeq 2500. TCR libraries were prepared with molecular barcoding, using unique molecular identifiers to normalize TCRbeta repertoire quantification. The public reads were run again by TCRdb, first through fastp at Q25 and then through MiXCR, and only productive beta chains were kept. Here each entry gathers all rows of one CDR3 protein and keeps the most common genes and DNA. The sample has roughly 300,000 distinct CDR3 sequences on record, 9.5% to 13% of them singletons. Roughly a quarter of the sample comes from the top ten.

The sequencing here drew on peripheral blood, taken 180 days after TCRalphabeta/CD19-depleted stem cell transplant. These receptor sequences come from a male patient between 2 and 10 years old who had a stem cell transplant for chronic granulomatous disease, so the T cells may come from the graft donor.

As for this clonotype: A clone one base away is much larger, so this may be a read error. Since no conserved phenylalanine or tryptophan closes the CDR3, a read error is the likely cause. The chain joins TRBV7-3 to TRBJ2-2; the match to TRBD2 covers 8 bases. Germline values: CDR1 SGHTA, CDR2 FQGTGA. The CDR3 is made up of 15 amino acids. Unmatched junction bases numbered 6, after V lost 5 bases and J lost 4 bases. DNA of the CDR3: TGTGCCAGCAGCCTACGACTAGCGACCACCGGGGAGCTGTTTTCT. This gives the protein CASSLRLATTGELFS.

Ten or more counts support this clonotype. J is TRBJ2-7 and V is TRBV5-5; tentatively, D is TRBD1 (6 bases). Germline V gene sequence: CDR1 SGHKS, CDR2 YYEKEE (reference sequence). With 6 bases removed from V and 4 bases from J, the gap between germline ends came to 17 bases. The CDR3 runs to 14 residues. In DNA, the CDR3 is TGTGCCAGCACCAATTCCACAGGGTGGTACGAGCAGTACTTC. Translated: CASTNSTGWYEQYF. The complete variable domain, with remaining parts taken from reference TRBV5-5 and TRBJ2-7, reads DAGVTQSPTHLIKTRGQQVTLRCSPISGHKSVSWYQQVLGQGPQFIFQYYEKEERGRGNFPDRFSARQFPNYSSELNVNALLLGDSALYLCASTNSTGWYEQYFGPGTRLTVT.

In this sample, this clonotype turned up many times. The chain combines TRBV27 with TRBJ2-7, with no clear D. V was cut by 2 bases and J by 0 bases, with 14 bases left in between. The CDR3 is 16 residues long. From germline, CDR1 is MNHEY and CDR2 SMNVEV (reference sequence). The CDR3 sequence: CASSLRWGSPSYEQYF. The DNA for the CDR3 is TGTGCCAGCAGTTTACGTTGGGGTTCCCCCTCCTACGAGCAGTACTTC.

Ten or more counts support this clonotype. The rearrangement uses TRBV10-3 and TRBJ2-7, with 7 bases lining up with TRBD2. With 2 bases clipped from V and 4 bases from J, the junction kept 5 bases outside the gene matches. The germline V gene has CDR1 ENHRY and CDR2 SYGVKD. The length of the CDR3 is 14 residues. In DNA, the CDR3 is TGTGCCATCAGTGAGCCTAGCGGAAATTACGAGCAGTACTTC. This translates into CAISEPSGNYEQYF.

This clonotype has a count of ten or more. This chain joins TRBV4-3 and TRBJ1-1, with D possibly being TRBD1 (6 bases). The germline gives CDR1 LGHNA, CDR2 YSLEER. Between the trimmed V and J ends, which lost 4 bases and 4 bases, there was a span of 16 bases. The CDR3 covers 15 residues. This CDR3 reads CASSLSRGGGTEAFF. The CDR3, as DNA: TGCGCCAGCAGCCTAAGCCGAGGGGGGGGCACTGAAGCTTTCTTT.

The table lists this clonotype with many counts. The chain carries TRBV28 and TRBJ1-5; 10 positions match TRBD1. The V gene's germline CDR1 is MDHEN and CDR2 SYDVKM. This CDR3 spans 16 amino acids. The junction had 4 bases not matched to a gene; V was cut back by 2 bases and J by 3 bases. CDR3 in DNA: TGTGCCAGCAGTTTAGCGGACAGGGGGGACAATCAGCCCCAGCATTTT. Its translation: CASSLADRGDNQPQHF.

The table lists this clonotype with many counts. The chain is built from TRBV7-9 and TRBJ2-1, with 11 nucleotides matching TRBD2. V shed 5 bases, J shed 7 bases, and the junction held 7 bases outside the gene matches. CDR1 SEHNR and CDR2 FQNEAQ come from the germline V gene (reference sequence). CDR3 size: 15 residues. The CDR3 sequence: CASSPGTSGWNEQFF. The CDR3 nucleotides are TGTGCCAGCAGCCCCGGGACTAGCGGATGGAATGAGCAGTTCTTC.

There are a few counts of this clonotype. The V call is TRBV29-1, the J call TRBJ1-5; TRBD1 is a possible D gene (6 bases). V gave up 6 bases and J gave up 3 bases, with 9 bases separating them. From germline, CDR1 is SQVTM and CDR2 ANQGSEA. The CDR3 length is 12 residues. CDR3 amino acids: CSVRQANQPQHF. CDR3 DNA sequence: TGCAGCGTCCGACAGGCCAATCAGCCCCAGCATTTT.

This clonotype was seen at least ten times. The chain is built from TRBV28 and TRBJ2-7; D perhaps matches TRBD2 (5 bases). The V end lost 5 bases, the J end lost 3 bases, and 23 bases lay between the germline ends. Germline CDR1 is MDHEN and CDR2 is SYDVKM. The CDR3 totals 17 residues. The CDR3 DNA is TGTGCCAGCAGTCCCCCAGCTAGCTTTTATTCTTTCTACGAGCAGTACTTC. As protein: CASSPPASFYSFYEQYF.

Comment on this clonotype: Germline is not matched at one junction end, which may reflect a read error. This rearrangement joins TRBV5-4 to TRBJ2-7; TRBD2 agrees at 10 bases. CDR1 and CDR2 (germline): SGHNT, YYREEE (reference sequence). The CDR3 has 21 residues. The CDR3 DNA is TGTGCCAGCGGCTTACACAGTCCCGGACTAGCGGCAAATCGGCCCACCTACGAGCAGTACTTC. Residues: CASGLHSPGLAANRPTYEQYF.

This clonotype was found many times. The chain has TRBV10-3 and TRBJ1-2; TRBD1 matches 9 bases. Germline values: CDR1 ENHRY, CDR2 SYGVKD. The CDR3 loop spans 17 amino acids. Germline trimming cut 6 bases from V and 5 bases from J; bases unmatched to any gene: 16. In nucleotides, the CDR3 is TGTGCCATCAGCTCACGGTCCGGGACAGGGAAGCTATATGGCTACACCTTC. Amino acids: CAISSRSGTGKLYGYTF.

This clonotype was seen ten or more times. The rearrangement joins TRBV5-1 to TRBJ2-1, with D tentatively TRBD1 (6 bases). The V gene's germline CDR1 is SGHRS and CDR2 YFSETQ. The germline V and J ends were trimmed by 4 bases and 4 bases, with 12 bases remaining between them. The CDR3 has 14 amino acids. The CDR3, as DNA: TGCGCCAGCAGCCACCGGGACACTTACAATGAGCAGTTCTTC. Its protein is CASSHRDTYNEQFF.

The table lists this clonotype with many counts. The gene calls are TRBV29-1 and TRBJ2-3; D is undetermined. V was trimmed by 3 bases and J by 4 bases, leaving 8 bases between them. CDR1 is SQVTM and CDR2 is ANQGSEA in the germline V gene. The CDR3 covers 12 residues. CDR3 sequence: CSVERLPDTQYF. CDR3 sequence (DNA): TGCAGCGTTGAGCGGTTGCCAGATACGCAGTATTTT.

As for this clonotype: This clone may be a read error of a much larger clone one base away. The chain carries TRBV20-1 and TRBJ2-2; D uncertain. Between the trimmed V and J ends, which lost 3 bases and 4 bases, there was a span of 9 bases. Germline V gene lookup returns CDR1 DFQATT and CDR2 SNEGSKA (reference sequence). The CDR3 is made up of 13 amino acids. The CDR3 nucleotides are TGCAGTGCTAGTTTACCGATCACCGGGGAGCTGTTTTTT. This codes for CSASLPITGELFF.

This rearrangement joins TRBV5-4 to TRBJ2-3; 8 bases match TRBD2. The length of the CDR3 is 14 residues. CDR1 SGHNT and CDR2 YYREEE come from the germline V gene (reference sequence). J gave up 2 bases and V 7 bases, and 6 bases lay outside the gene matches. The CDR3 protein is CASALAEVTDTQYF. The DNA of the CDR3 is TGTGCCAGCGCACTAGCGGAAGTCACAGATACGCAGTATTTT. Together with reference TRBV5-4 and TRBJ2-3, the CDR3 gives the full variable domain: ETGVTQSPTHLIKTRGQQVTLRCSSQSGHNTVSWYQQALGQGPQFIFQYYREEENGRGNFPPRFSGLQFPNYSSELNVNALELDDSALYLCASALAEVTDTQYFGPGTRLTVL.

This clonotype has at least ten counts. The CDR3 region has the DNA TGTGCCAGCAGCGTAGGGGAGGGATTAGTAACGGAGACCCAGTACTTC. Translation gives CASSVGEGLVTETQYF. The V call is TRBV9, the J call TRBJ2-5, with TRBD2 identical over 7 bases. The germline V gene has CDR1 SGDLS and CDR2 YYNGEE. The V and J ends lost 0 bases and 5 bases, in that order; junction bases with no gene match: 10. The length of the CDR3 is 16 residues.

This clonotype showed up many times. The rearrangement joins TRBV20-1 to TRBJ2-7; D ambiguous. The CDR3 is 14 amino acids. V lost 3 bases to trimming and J lost 3 bases, with 15 bases between them. Germline lookup yields CDR1 DFQATT and CDR2 SNEGSKA (reference sequence). This CDR3 is CSASGQSRYYEQYF. CDR3 bases: TGCAGTGCTAGTGGTCAATCAAGGTACTACGAGCAGTACTTC.

This clonotype was recorded at least ten times. The chain employs TRBV5-5 and TRBJ2-3; the D gene could be TRBD1 or TRBD2 (5 bases each). The CDR3 consists of 17 residues. The V and J ends lost 3 bases and 2 bases respectively, with 19 bases between them. CDR1 SGHKS and CDR2 YYEKEE come from the germline V gene (reference sequence). The CDR3 DNA is TGTGCCAGCAGCTGGGGGTGGGGGATCCCTCCCACAGATACGCAGTATTTT. Translation gives CASSWGWGIPPTDTQYF.

This clonotype was detected ten times or more. The J gene is TRBJ2-2, the V gene TRBV18; TRBD2 matches at 7 bases. The CDR3 contains 15 residues. J was trimmed by 1 base and V by 4 bases; bases with no gene match: 3. CDR1 is KGHSH and CDR2 is LQKENI in the germline V gene. The CDR3 spells CASSLSGVNTGELFF. The DNA for the CDR3 is TGTGCCAGCTCACTCAGCGGGGTGAACACCGGGGAGCTGTTTTTT.

As to this clonotype: This may be a read error, as it is one base from a much larger clone. The CDR3 region has the DNA TGTGCCAGCAGCTTAAAGGCCTCTAGGTACACCGGGGAGCTGTTTTTT. Translation: CASSLKASRYTGELFF. The V gene is TRBV7-3, the J gene TRBJ2-2; D gene ambiguous. There are 16 residues in the CDR3. Deletions cut 1 base from V and 3 bases from J, with 12 bases between. The V gene's germline CDR1 is SGHTA and CDR2 FQGTGA.

This clonotype was counted ten times or more. The chain links TRBV3-1 to TRBJ2-3; 15 bases are shared with TRBD2. Germline CDR1 is LGHDT and CDR2 is YNNKEL (reference sequence). V shed 6 bases and J 1 base; nucleotides not matched to a gene: 2. This CDR3 has 16 residues. CDR3 sequence reads: CASRGLAGGRTDTQYF. The CDR3 bases are TGTGCCAGCAGGGGACTAGCGGGAGGACGCACAGATACGCAGTATTTT.

The table lists this clonotype with many counts. The chain combines TRBV14 with TRBJ2-3; TRBD2 might be the D (5 bases). The V end was cut by 4 bases, the J end by 9 bases, with 14 bases between. This CDR3 contains 13 residues. Germline V gives CDR1 SGHDN, CDR2 FVKESK. This CDR3 reads CASSPELGGTQYF. In DNA, the CDR3 is TGTGCCAGCAGCCCAGAACTGGGCGGGACGCAGTATTTT.

In this sample, this clonotype turned up many times. The V and J genes are TRBV29-1 and TRBJ1-2; D uncertain. The CDR3 is made up of 12 amino acids. V lost 7 bases, J lost 4 bases, and 13 bases lay in between. Germline V lookup: CDR1 SQVTM, CDR2 ANQGSEA. The CDR3 sequence: CSAGRSFYGYTF. In DNA, the CDR3 is TGCAGCGCCGGGCGCAGTTTCTATGGCTACACCTTC. Complete variable domain (other parts from reference TRBV29-1 and TRBJ1-2): SAVISQKPSRDICQRGTSLTIQCQVDSQVTMMFWYRQQPGQSLTLIATANQGSEATYESGFVIDKFPISRPNLTFSTLTVSNMSPEDSSIYLCSAGRSFYGYTFGSGTRLTVV.

About this clonotype itself: A much larger clonotype is one base distant, so this may be a read error. V is TRBV28 and J is TRBJ2-1, with 11 nucleotides matching TRBD2. The CDR3 has 16 amino acids. Looked up from germline, CDR1 is MDHEN and CDR2 is SYDVKM. The junction had 13 bases not matched to a gene; V was cut back by 6 bases and J by 9 bases. CDR3 in amino acids: CASRLAGGPGLREQFF. In DNA, the CDR3 is TGTGCCAGCAGATTAGCGGGAGGGCCCGGACTGCGTGAGCAGTTCTTC. The complete variable domain, with remaining parts taken from reference TRBV28 and TRBJ2-1, reads DVKVTQSSRYLVKRTGEKVFLECVQDMDHENMFWYRQDPGLGLRLIYFSYDVKMKEKGDIPEGYSVSREKKERFSLILESASTNQTSMYLCASRLAGGPGLREQFFGPGTRLTVL.

In the case of this clonotype: One end of the junction fails to match germline, which may point to a read error. The chain uses TRBV6-5 and TRBJ1-2, with a tentative D call TRBD1 (5 bases). Germline CDR1 and CDR2: MNHEY and SVGAGI. The CDR3 loop spans 16 amino acids. The CDR3 loop reads CASSYRPPRTNCGYTF. The CDR3 DNA sequence: TGTGCCAGCAGTTACAGGCCACCCAGGACAAACTGTGGCTACACCTTC.

This clonotype was picked up many times. The rearrangement joins TRBV7-9 to TRBJ2-1; a possible D gene is TRBD2 (6 bases). There are 17 residues in the CDR3. Trimming shortened V by 4 bases and J by 8 bases, and 24 bases separated the two germline ends. CDR1 SEHNR and CDR2 FQNEAQ come from the germline V gene (reference sequence). The CDR3 bases are TGTGCCAGCAGCTGGTCCGGAGTCGGGAGTCTTCCGGATGAGCAGTTCTTC. It yields the protein CASSWSGVGSLPDEQFF.

This clonotype was detected once. V and J are TRBV9 and TRBJ2-1; TRBD1 agrees at 9 bases. The junction had 10 bases not matched to a gene; V was cut back by 3 bases and J by 3 bases. CDR1 SGDLS and CDR2 YYNGEE come from the germline V gene. The CDR3 extends over 17 amino acids. The chain's CDR3 is CASSASGQGHSYNEQFF. In nucleotides, the CDR3 is TGTGCCAGCAGCGCCTCGGGACAGGGCCACAGCTACAATGAGCAGTTCTTC. Variable domain in full (rest from reference TRBV9 and TRBJ2-1): DSGVTQTPKHLITATGQRVTLRCSPRSGDLSVYWYQQSLDQGLQFLIQYYNGEERAKGNILERFSAQQFPDLHSELNLSSLELGDSALYFCASSASGQGHSYNEQFFGPGTRLTVL.

This clonotype was counted many times. The chain recombines TRBV9 with TRBJ2-2; TRBD2 matches at 10 bases. The CDR3 has 18 amino acids. Germline lookup yields CDR1 SGDLS and CDR2 YYNGEE. Losses at the gene ends were 4 bases for V and 4 bases for J; bases not matched to a gene: 13. This CDR3 is CASSPHPDSGGLTGELFF. For the CDR3, the DNA is TGTGCCAGCAGCCCCCATCCGGATAGCGGGGGGCTCACCGGGGAGCTGTTTTTT.

This clonotype has a count of ten or more. V usage is TRBV5-1 and J usage is TRBJ2-7; D might be TRBD1 (5 bases). V was clipped by 2 bases and J by 3 bases, with 12 bases between them. The CDR3 length is 14 residues. The germline CDR1 and CDR2 sequences are SGHRS and YFSETQ. The CDR3 spells CASSFRDGYYEQYF. DNA for the CDR3: TGCGCCAGCAGCTTCAGGGATGGGTACTACGAGCAGTACTTC. Variable domain in full (rest from reference TRBV5-1 and TRBJ2-7): KAGVTQTPRYLIKTRGQQVTLSCSPISGHRSVSWYQQTPGQGLQFLFEYFSETQRNKGNFPGRFSGRQFSNSRSEMNVSTLELGDSALYLCASSFRDGYYEQYFGPGTRLTVT.

This clonotype was counted at least ten times. This chain joins TRBV20-1 and TRBJ2-7, with TRBD2 matching over 7 bases. CDR1 is DFQATT, CDR2 SNEGSKA, per germline (reference sequence). The CDR3 runs to 13 residues. The V gene end was trimmed by 4 bases and the J gene end by 0 bases; junction bases not matched to a gene: 3. CDR3 loop: CSATSGNSYEQYF. The CDR3 nucleotides read TGCAGTGCTACTAGCGGAAACTCCTACGAGCAGTACTTC.

Many counts were recorded for this clonotype. CDR3 in DNA: TGTGCCAGCAGCCCAGGACAGACTCCTGACTACAATGAGCAGTTCTTC. Translated, it gives CASSPGQTPDYNEQFF. This chain joins TRBV12-3 or TRBV12-4 and TRBJ2-1; tentative D call: TRBD1 (6 bases). This CDR3 has 16 residues. The V and J ends lost 6 bases and 3 bases respectively, with 18 bases between them.

This clonotype came up many times. The rearrangement links TRBV12-3 or TRBV12-4 to TRBJ1-4; 10 nucleotides match TRBD1. V shed 3 bases and J 8 bases; nucleotides not matched to a gene: 3. The CDR3 has 14 amino acids. CDR3 sequence: CASSLGQGTEKLFF. The CDR3 DNA reads as TGTGCCAGCAGTTTGGGACAGGGGACGGAAAAACTGTTTTTT.